This T cell receptor beta chain was identified during a study of blood T cell repertoires in COVID-19. Between the trimmed V and J ends, which lost 3 bases and 3 bases, there was a span of 14 bases. The CDR3 has 15 amino acids. Germline lookup yields CDR1 SGHDN and CDR2 FVKESK. In the study's own analysis: Amplified reference gene primers provided the basis for estimating nucleated cell counts. Data came from immunoSEQ multiplex PCR; TCRdb stores just in-frame clones and leaves some out. The D gene and trimming were derived from the DNA, and the V and J assignments and clone size from that table. The table includes 250,000 to 400,000 clones, 70% to 90% detected once.

Sequencing was performed on peripheral blood. This chain connects TRBV14 to TRBJ1-2, with TRBD1 as a possible D gene (5 bases). The TCR was taken from a woman aged 25-40 years with COVID-19, enrolled during active disease. The CDR3: CASSQERRGYYGYTF. The DNA for the CDR3 is TGTGCCAGCAGCCAGGAAAGACGGGGGTACTATGGCTACACCTTC.